This TCR beta chain was identified in a study of Ad26.COV2.S vaccination and SARS-CoV-2 variants. Looking at the study overall: Donor participated within the Ad26.COV2.S arm of the COV1001 trial.

Treatment reported: roughly 19 received Ad26.COV2.S at low or high dose, single or two shots; 5 received placebo; per-sample allocation not given. Samples came from day 63 after the first vaccine or placebo injection. V was cut by 3 bases and J by 0 bases, with 9 bases left in between. The CDR3 is made up of 15 amino acids. Germline V lookup: CDR1 LNHDA, CDR2 SQIVND (reference sequence). Produced via immunoSEQ multiplex PCR; TCRdb's table is partial and in-frame only. Of hundreds of thousands of clones listed, roughly 90% are singletons. The clonotype originates from a person between 18 and 65 years old who received the Ad26.COV2.S COVID-19 vaccine or a placebo. The V and J genes are TRBV19 and TRBJ1-5; D is uncertain. Sequencing used peripheral blood, obtained in a trial of Ad26.COV2.S vaccine versus placebo. CDR3 protein: CASSMSPYSNQPQHF. CDR3 nucleotide sequence: TGTGCCAGTAGTATGAGTCCTTATAGCAATCAGCCCCAGCATTTT.